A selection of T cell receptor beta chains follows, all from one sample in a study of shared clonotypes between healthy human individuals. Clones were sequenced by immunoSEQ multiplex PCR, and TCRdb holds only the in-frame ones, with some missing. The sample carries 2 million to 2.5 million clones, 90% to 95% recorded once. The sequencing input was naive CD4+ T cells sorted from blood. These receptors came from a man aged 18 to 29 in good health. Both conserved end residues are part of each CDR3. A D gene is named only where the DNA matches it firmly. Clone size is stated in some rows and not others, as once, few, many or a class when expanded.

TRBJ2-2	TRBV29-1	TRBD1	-	CSGRQGSTTGELFF	TGCAGCGGGAGACAGGGGTCGACCACCGGGGAGCTGTTTTTT
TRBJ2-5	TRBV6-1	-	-	CASSESAGALGETQYF	TGTGCCAGCAGTGAATCTGCGGGGGCCCTAGGAGAGACCCAGTACTTC
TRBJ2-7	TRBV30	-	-	CAWSRDSSTFEQYF	TGTGCCTGGAGCAGAGATTCTTCTACGTTTGAGCAGTACTTC
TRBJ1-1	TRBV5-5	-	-	CASSLGGETEAFF	TGTGCCAGCAGCCTAGGGGGAGAAACTGAAGCTTTCTTT
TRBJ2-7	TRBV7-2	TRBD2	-	CASSSLQLGASGRGEQYF	TGTGCCAGCAGCTCACTCCAATTGGGGGCTAGCGGGAGGGGCGAGCAGTACTTC
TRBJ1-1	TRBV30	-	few	CAWNIGALNTEAFF	TGTGCCTGGAATATCGGTGCACTGAACACTGAAGCTTTCTTT
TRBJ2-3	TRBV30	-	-	CAWSPNGVRGTDTQYF	TGTGCCTGGAGTCCTAACGGGGTAAGGGGCACAGATACGCAGTATTTT
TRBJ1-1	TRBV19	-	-	CASSAQVATEAFF	TGTGCCAGTAGTGCTCAGGTCGCCACTGAAGCTTTCTTT
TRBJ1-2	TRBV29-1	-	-	CSVGQGLGYGYTF	TGCAGCGTTGGTCAGGGGCTGGGCTATGGCTACACCTTC
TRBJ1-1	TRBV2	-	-	CASSEEGVSTEAFF	TGTGCCAGCAGTGAAGAGGGGGTGAGCACTGAAGCTTTCTTT
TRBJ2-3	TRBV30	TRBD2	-	CAWNGPLAGVITDADTQYF	TGTGCCTGGAACGGTCCGCTAGCGGGGGTTATAACGGACGCAGATACGCAGTATTTT
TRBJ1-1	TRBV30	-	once	CAWSPPRGAFF	TGTGCCTGGAGTCCGCCCCGAGGGGCTTTCTTT
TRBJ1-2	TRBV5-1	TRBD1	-	CASSPGQGWGYTF	TGCGCCAGCAGCCCTGGACAGGGATGGGGCTACACCTTC
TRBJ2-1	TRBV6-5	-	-	CASNTGAGNEQFF	TGTGCCAGCAACACCGGAGCGGGCAATGAGCAGTTCTTC
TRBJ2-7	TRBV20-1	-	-	CSARDRGEQYF	TGCAGTGCTAGAGATAGAGGGGAGCAGTACTTC
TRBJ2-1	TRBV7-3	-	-	CASSLNGGSSYNEQFF	TGTGCCAGCAGCTTAAACGGAGGGAGCTCCTACAATGAGCAGTTCTTC
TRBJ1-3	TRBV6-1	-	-	CASSDGGTGIGNTIYF	TGTGCCAGCAGTGACGGCGGGACGGGGATTGGAAACACCATATATTTT
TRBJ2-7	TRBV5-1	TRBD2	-	CASSRTSGGVPNEQYF	TGCGCCAGCAGCCGGACTAGCGGGGGCGTACCCAACGAGCAGTACTTC
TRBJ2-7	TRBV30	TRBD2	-	CAWGGTSYEQYF	TGTGCTTGGGGAGGGACTAGCTACGAGCAGTACTTC
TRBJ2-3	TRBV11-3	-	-	CASSLVPQGPQLYF	TGTGCCAGCAGCTTAGTTCCGCAGGGGCCCCAGTTGTATTTT
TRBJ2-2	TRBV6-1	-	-	CASSEGRGWTGELFF	TGTGCCAGCAGTGAAGGCCGGGGTTGGACCGGGGAGCTGTTTTTT
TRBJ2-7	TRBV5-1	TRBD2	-	CASSLASGVYEQYF	TGCGCCAGCAGCTTGGCTAGCGGGGTCTACGAGCAGTACTTC
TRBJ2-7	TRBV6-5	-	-	CASSSGPSYEQYF	TGTGCCAGCAGCTCCGGTCCCTCCTACGAGCAGTACTTC
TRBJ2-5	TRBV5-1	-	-	CASSLARAIGRERQETQYF	TGCGCCAGCAGCTTGGCTCGAGCGATCGGCAGGGAGAGGCAAGAGACCCAGTACTTC
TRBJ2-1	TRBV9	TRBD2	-	CASSSSPLAGGQNEQFF	TGTGCCAGCAGCTCCAGCCCGCTAGCGGGGGGGCAAAATGAGCAGTTCTTC
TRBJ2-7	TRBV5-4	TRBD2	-	CASSSTSGRGGEQYF	TGTGCCAGCAGCTCAACTAGCGGGAGGGGAGGCGAGCAGTACTTC
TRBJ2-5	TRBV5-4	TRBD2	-	CASSRTSAETQYF	TGTGCCAGCAGCCGGACTAGCGCGGAGACCCAGTACTTC
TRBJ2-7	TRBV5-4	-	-	CASSPQGLTYEQYF	TGTGCCAGCAGCCCGCAGGGGCTCACCTACGAGCAGTACTTC
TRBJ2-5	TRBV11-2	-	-	CASSFSGQETQYF	TGTGCCAGCAGCTTTTCAGGGCAAGAGACCCAGTACTTC
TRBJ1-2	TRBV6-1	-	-	CASSEGGYYGYTF	TGTGCCAGCAGCGAAGGGGGGTACTATGGCTACACCTTC
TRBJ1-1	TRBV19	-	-	CASSRGGTEAFF	TGTGCCAGTAGTCGGGGGGGCACTGAAGCTTTCTTT
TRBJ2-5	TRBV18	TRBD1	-	CASSPQGAGETQYF	TGTGCCAGCTCACCGCAGGGGGCTGGGGAGACCCAGTACTTC
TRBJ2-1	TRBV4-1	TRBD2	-	CASSHGLAYNEQFF	TGCGCCAGCAGCCATGGACTAGCGTACAATGAGCAGTTCTTC
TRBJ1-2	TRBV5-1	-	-	CASSLSSSFSGVYGYTF	TGCGCCAGCAGCTTGTCCTCGTCATTTAGTGGGGTCTATGGCTACACCTTC
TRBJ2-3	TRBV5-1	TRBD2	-	CASSLVLAGAHLQYF	TGCGCCAGCAGCTTGGTGCTAGCGGGGGCCCATCTTCAGTATTTT
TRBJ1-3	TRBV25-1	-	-	CASSEWGNRNTIYF	TGTGCCAGCAGTGAATGGGGCAATCGAAACACCATATATTTT
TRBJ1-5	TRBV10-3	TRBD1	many	CAISERGQGISNQPQHF	TGTGCCATCAGTGAGCGGGGACAGGGGATTAGCAATCAGCCCCAGCATTTT
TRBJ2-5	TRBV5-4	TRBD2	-	CASSLAGGQETQYF	TGTGCCAGCAGCTTAGCGGGGGGGCAAGAGACCCAGTACTTC
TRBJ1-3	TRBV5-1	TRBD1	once	CASSLDGRGYGNTIYF	TGCGCCAGCAGCTTGGATGGCAGGGGGTATGGAAACACCATATATTTT
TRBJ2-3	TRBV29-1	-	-	CSVKPQGADTQYF	TGCAGCGTCAAACCACAGGGAGCAGATACGCAGTATTTT
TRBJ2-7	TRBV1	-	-	CTSSQNPGQDYEQYF	TGCACCAGCAGCCAGAATCCGGGACAGGACTACGAGCAGTACTTC
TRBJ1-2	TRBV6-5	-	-	CASSYGPGYGYTF	TGTGCCAGCAGTTACGGGCCCGGTTATGGCTACACCTTC
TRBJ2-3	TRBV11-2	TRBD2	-	CASGTPPPGLAGGPNTQYF	TGTGCCAGCGGCACCCCCCCTCCGGGACTAGCGGGGGGGCCGAATACGCAGTATTTT
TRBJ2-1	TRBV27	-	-	CASSPKLVWEQFF	TGTGCCAGCAGCCCAAAACTAGTTTGGGAGCAGTTCTTC
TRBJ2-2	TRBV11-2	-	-	CASSPRTVRTGELFF	TGTGCCAGCAGCCCGCGGACAGTTCGAACCGGGGAGCTGTTTTTT
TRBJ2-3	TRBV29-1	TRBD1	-	CSVVGQLISTDTQYF	TGCAGCGTTGTGGGACAGCTGATTAGCACAGATACGCAGTATTTT
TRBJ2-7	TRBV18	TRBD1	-	CASSPPTGGYEQYF	TGTGCCAGCTCACCACCAACAGGGGGATACGAGCAGTACTTC
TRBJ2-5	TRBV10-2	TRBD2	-	CASSRLAGQETQYF	TGCGCCAGCAGCCGACTAGCGGGACAAGAGACCCAGTACTTC
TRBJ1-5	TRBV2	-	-	CASSPPSDRINQPQHF	TGTGCCAGCAGTCCTCCATCTGACAGGATTAATCAGCCCCAGCATTTT
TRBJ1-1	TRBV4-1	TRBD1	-	CASSQGPFDRDNTEAFF	TGCGCCAGCAGCCAAGGACCCTTCGACAGGGACAACACTGAAGCTTTCTTT
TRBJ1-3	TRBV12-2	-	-	CASRFRFSGNTIYF	TGTGCAAGTCGCTTCAGGTTTTCTGGAAACACCATATATTTT
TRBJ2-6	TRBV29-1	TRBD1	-	CSGTRDRGYGANVLTF	TGCAGCGGCACCCGGGACAGGGGTTACGGGGCCAACGTCCTGACTTTC
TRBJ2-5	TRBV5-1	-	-	CASSRGTFGETQYF	TGCGCCAGCAGCCGAGGGACTTTCGGAGAGACCCAGTACTTC
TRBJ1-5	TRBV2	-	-	CASSEAPDRNQPQHF	TGTGCCAGCAGTGAAGCCCCTGACAGAAATCAGCCCCAGCATTTT
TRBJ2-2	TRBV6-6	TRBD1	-	CASKPRTGTGELFF	TGTGCCAGCAAACCCCGGACAGGGACCGGGGAGCTGTTTTTT
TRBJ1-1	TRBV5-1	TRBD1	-	CASSLGQGGTEAFF	TGCGCCAGCAGCCTGGGACAGGGAGGGACTGAAGCTTTCTTT
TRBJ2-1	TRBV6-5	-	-	CASSYEEVYEQFF	TGTGCCAGCAGTTACGAGGAGGTCTATGAGCAGTTCTTC
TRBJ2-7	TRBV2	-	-	CASSEGVRSGDYEQYF	TGTGCCAGCAGTGAAGGGGTCCGGTCAGGGGATTACGAGCAGTACTTC
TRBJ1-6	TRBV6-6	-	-	CASRDPSSYNSPLHF	TGTGCCAGCAGAGACCCCAGCTCCTATAATTCACCCCTCCACTTT